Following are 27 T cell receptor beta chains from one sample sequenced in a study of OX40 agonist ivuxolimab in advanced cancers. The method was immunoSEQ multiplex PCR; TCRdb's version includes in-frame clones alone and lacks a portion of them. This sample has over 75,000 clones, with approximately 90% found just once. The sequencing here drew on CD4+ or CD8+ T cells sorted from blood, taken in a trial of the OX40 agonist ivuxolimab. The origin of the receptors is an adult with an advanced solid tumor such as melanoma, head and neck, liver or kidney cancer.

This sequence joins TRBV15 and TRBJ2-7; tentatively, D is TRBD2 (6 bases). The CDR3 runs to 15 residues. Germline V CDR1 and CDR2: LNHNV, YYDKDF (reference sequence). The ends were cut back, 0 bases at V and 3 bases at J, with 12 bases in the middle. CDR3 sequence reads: CATSRELTSSYEQYF. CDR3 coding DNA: TGTGCCACCAGCAGAGAGCTAACTAGCAGCTACGAGCAGTACTTC.

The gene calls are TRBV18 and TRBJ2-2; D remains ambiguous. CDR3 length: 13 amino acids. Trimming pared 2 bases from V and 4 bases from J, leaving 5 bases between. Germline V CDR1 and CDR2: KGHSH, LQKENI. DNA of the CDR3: TGTGCCAGCTCACCAGCCAGCACCGGGGAGCTGTTTTTT. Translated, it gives CASSPASTGELFF.

The CDR3 DNA reads TGTGCCAGCCATAAGGGACACAAGACCGGGGAGCTGTTTTTT. Protein: CASHKGHKTGELFF. The rearrangement uses TRBV18 and TRBJ2-2; perhaps TRBD1 as D (6 bases). The CDR3 contains 14 residues. Looked up from germline, CDR1 is KGHSH and CDR2 is LQKENI. V was trimmed by 8 bases and J by 5 bases, leaving 15 bases between them.

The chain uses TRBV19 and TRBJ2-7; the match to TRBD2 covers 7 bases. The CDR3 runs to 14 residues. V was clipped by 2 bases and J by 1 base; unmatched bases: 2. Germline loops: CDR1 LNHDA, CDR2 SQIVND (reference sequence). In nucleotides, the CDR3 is TGTGCCAGTAGTATATTACTAGCGTCCTACGAGCAGTACTTC. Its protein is CASSILLASYEQYF.

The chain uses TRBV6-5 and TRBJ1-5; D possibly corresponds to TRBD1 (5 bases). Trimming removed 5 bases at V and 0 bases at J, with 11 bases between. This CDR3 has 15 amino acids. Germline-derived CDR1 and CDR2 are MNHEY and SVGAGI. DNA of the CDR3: TGTGCCAGCAGTCCCCAGGGATTTAGCAATCAGCCCCAGCATTTT. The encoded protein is CASSPQGFSNQPQHF.

The CDR3 region has the DNA TGTGCCAGCAGCTTGGTTTTGGATCAGCCCCAGCATTTT. This encodes CASSLVLDQPQHF. The rearrangement joins TRBV7-2 to TRBJ1-5; no clear D gene. Trimming removed 3 bases at V and 5 bases at J, with 8 bases between. This CDR3 spans 13 amino acids. Germline V gene sequence: CDR1 SGHTA, CDR2 FQGNSA.

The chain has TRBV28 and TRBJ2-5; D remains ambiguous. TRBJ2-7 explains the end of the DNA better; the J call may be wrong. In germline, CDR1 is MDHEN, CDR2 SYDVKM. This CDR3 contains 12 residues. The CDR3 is CASSPRSYEQYF. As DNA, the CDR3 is TGTGCCAGCAGTCCCCGATCCTACGAGCAGTACTTC.

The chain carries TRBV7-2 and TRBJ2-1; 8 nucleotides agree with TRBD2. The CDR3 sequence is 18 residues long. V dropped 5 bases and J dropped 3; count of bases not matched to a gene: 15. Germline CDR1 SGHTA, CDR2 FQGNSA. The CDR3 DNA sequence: TGTGCCAGCAGCCAAACTAGCGGAGCCACCCGCGGCTACAATGAGCAGTTCTTC. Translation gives CASSQTSGATRGYNEQFF.

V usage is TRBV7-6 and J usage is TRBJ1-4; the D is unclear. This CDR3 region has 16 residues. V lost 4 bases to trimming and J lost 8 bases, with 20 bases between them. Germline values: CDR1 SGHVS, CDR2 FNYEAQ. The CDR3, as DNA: TGTGCCAGCAGCTCTCAGGTCCCAAGAGGACCCGAAAAACTGTTTTTT. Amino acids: CASSSQVPRGPEKLFF.

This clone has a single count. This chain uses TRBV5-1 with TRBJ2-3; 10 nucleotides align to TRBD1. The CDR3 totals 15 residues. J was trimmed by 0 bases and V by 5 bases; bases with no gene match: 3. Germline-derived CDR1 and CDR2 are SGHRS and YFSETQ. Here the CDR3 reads CASRPGQGSTDTQYF. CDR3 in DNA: TGCGCCAGCAGACCGGGACAGGGGAGCACAGATACGCAGTATTTT.

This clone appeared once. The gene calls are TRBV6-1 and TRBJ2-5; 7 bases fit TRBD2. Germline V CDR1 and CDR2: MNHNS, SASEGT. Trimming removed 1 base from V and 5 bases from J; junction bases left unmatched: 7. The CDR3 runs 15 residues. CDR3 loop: CASSEVPGRGETQYF. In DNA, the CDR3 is TGTGCCAGCAGTGAAGTGCCGGGGCGGGGGGAGACCCAGTACTTC.

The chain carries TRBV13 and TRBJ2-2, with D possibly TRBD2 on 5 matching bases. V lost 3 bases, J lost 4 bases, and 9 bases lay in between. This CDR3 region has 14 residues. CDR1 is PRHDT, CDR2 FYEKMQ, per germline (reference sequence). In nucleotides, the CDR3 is TGTGCCAGCAGCTTGGTGGGAGCCACCGGGGAGCTGTTTTTT. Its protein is CASSLVGATGELFF.

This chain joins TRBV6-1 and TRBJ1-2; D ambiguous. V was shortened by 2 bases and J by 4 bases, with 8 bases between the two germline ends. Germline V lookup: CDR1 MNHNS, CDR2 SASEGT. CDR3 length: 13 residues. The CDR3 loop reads CASSERHGYGYTF. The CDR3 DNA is TGTGCCAGCAGTGAACGACACGGCTATGGCTACACCTTC.

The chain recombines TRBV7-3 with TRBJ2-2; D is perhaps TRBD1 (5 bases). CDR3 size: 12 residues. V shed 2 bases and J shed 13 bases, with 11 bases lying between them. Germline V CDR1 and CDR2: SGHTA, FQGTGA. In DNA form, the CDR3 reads TGTGCCAGCAGCTTAGTGGGTAGGGGGCTGTTTTTT. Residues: CASSLVGRGLFF.

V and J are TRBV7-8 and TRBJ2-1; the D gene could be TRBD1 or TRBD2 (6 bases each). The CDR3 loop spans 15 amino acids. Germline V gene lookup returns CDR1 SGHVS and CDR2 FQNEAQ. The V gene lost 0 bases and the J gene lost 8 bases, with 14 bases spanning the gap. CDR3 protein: CASSLALSGADEQFF. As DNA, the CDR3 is TGTGCCAGCAGCTTAGCCCTGTCGGGGGCTGATGAGCAGTTCTTC.

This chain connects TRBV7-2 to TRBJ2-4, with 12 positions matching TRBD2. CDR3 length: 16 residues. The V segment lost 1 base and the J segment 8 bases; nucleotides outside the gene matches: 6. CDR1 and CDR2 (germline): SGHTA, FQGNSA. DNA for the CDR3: TGTGCCAGCAGCTTAGGTGGACTAGCGGGAAGTGACATTCAGTACTTC. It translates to CASSLGGLAGSDIQYF.

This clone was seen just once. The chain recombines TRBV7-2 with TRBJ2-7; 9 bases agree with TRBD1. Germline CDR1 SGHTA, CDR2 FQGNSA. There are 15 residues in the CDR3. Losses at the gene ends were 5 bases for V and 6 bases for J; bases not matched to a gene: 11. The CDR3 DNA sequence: TGTGCCAGCAGCCCTATACAGGGGGCGCGTTTCGAGCAGTACTTC. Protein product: CASSPIQGARFEQYF.

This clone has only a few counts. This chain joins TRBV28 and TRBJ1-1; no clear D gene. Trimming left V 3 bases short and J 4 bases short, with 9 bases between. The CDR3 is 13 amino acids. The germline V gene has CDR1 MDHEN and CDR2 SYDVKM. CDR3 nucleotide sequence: TGTGCCAGCAGTTTGATGTTGTCCACTGAAGCTTTCTTT. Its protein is CASSLMLSTEAFF.

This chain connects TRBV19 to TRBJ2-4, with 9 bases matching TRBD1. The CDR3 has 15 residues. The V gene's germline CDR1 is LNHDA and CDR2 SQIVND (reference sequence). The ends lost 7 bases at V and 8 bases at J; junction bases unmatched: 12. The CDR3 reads CASKEYGQGSDIQYF. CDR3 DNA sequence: TGTGCCAGTAAGGAGTACGGACAGGGGTCGGACATTCAGTACTTC.

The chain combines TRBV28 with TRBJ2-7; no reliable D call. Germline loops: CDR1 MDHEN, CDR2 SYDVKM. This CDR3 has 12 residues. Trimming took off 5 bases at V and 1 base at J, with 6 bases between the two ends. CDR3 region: CASSPRSYEQYF. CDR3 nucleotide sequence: TGTGCCAGCAGTCCCCGATCCTACGAGCAGTACTTC.

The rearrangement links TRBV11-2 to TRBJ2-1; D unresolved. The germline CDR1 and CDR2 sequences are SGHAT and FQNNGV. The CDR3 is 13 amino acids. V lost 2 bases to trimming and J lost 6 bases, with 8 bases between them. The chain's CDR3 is CASSLKVGNEQFF. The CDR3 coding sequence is TGTGCCAGCAGCTTAAAAGTCGGCAATGAGCAGTTCTTC.

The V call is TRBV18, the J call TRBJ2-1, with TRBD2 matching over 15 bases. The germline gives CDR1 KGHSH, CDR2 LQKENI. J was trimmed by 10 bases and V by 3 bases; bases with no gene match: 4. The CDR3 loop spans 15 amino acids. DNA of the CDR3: TGTGCCAGCTCACCTGGACTAGCGGGAGGGGTAGAGCAGTTCTTC. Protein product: CASSPGLAGGVEQFF. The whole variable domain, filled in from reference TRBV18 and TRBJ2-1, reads NAGVMQNPRHLVRRRGQEARLRCSPMKGHSHVYWYRQLPEEGLKFMVYLQKENIIDESGMPKERFSAEFPKEGPSILRIQQVVRGDSAAYFCASSPGLAGGVEQFFGPGTRLTVL.

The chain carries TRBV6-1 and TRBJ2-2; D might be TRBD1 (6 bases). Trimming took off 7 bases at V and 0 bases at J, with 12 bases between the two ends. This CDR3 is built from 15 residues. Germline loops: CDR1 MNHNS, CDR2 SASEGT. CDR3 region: CASKSGGTNTGELFF. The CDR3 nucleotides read TGTGCCAGCAAGAGTGGGGGCACGAACACCGGGGAGCTGTTTTTT.

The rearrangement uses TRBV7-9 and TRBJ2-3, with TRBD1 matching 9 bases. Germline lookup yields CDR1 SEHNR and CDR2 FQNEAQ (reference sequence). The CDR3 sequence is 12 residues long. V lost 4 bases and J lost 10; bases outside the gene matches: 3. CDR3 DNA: TGTGCCAGCAGCTCCGGACAGGGGTCGCAGTATTTT. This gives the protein CASSSGQGSQYF.

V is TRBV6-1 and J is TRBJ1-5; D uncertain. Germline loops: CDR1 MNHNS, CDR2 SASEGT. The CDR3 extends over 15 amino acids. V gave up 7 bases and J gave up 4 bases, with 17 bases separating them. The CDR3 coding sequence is TGTGCCAGCACCCCTGGGAGGTCCGGGAATCAGCCCCAGCATTTT. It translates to CASTPGRSGNQPQHF.

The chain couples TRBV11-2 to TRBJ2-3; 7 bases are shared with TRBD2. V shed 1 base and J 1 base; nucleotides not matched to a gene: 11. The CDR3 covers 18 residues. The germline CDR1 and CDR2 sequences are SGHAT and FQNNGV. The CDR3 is CASSLVVFRGGGTDTQYF. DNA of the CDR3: TGTGCCAGCAGCTTAGTTGTGTTCCGGGGAGGGGGCACAGATACGCAGTATTTT.

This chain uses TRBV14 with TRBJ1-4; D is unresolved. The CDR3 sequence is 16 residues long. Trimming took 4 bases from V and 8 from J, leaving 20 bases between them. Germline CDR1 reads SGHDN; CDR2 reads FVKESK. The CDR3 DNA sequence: TGTGCCAGCAGCCGTAGAGATACAGCCCGCTGGGAAAAACTGTTTTTT. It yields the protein CASSRRDTARWEKLFF.